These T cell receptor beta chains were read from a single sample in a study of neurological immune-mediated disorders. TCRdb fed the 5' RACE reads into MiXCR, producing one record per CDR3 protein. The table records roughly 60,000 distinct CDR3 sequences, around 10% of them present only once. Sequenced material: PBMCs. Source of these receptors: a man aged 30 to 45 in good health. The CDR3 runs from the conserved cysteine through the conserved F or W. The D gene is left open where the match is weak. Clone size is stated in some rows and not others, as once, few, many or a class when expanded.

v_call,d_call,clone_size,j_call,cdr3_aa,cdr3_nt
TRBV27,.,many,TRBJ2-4,CASSPQVKNIQYF,TGTGCCAGCAGTCCTCAGGTCAAAAACATTCAGTACTTC
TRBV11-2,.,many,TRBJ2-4,CASRTYGKNIQYF,TGTGCCAGCAGGACATACGGCAAAAACATTCAGTACTTC
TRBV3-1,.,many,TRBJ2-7,CASSQDPGPFEQYF,TGTGCCAGCAGCCAAGATCCCGGTCCTTTCGAGCAGTACTTC
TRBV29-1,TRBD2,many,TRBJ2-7,CSVALRLAGEEQYF,TGCAGCGTCGCCCTGCGACTAGCGGGAGAGGAGCAGTACTTC
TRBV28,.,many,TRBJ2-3,CASSPGTAFTDTQYF,TGTGCCAGCAGCCCCGGGACGGCATTCACGGATACGCAGTATTTT
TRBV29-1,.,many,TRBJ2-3,CSVVSGPGGRDTQYF,TGCAGCGTTGTGAGCGGGCCCGGCGGTAGAGATACGCAGTATTTT
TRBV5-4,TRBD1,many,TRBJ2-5,CASRFAGGRFQETQYF,TGTGCCAGCAGATTTGCAGGGGGCCGTTTTCAAGAGACCCAGTACTTC
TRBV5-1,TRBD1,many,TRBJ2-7,CASSSDGQGSDEQYF,TGCGCCAGCAGCTCGGACGGACAGGGGTCGGACGAGCAGTACTTC
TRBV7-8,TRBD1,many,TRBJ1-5,CASSPGGGGNQPQHF,TGTGCCAGCAGCCCAGGGGGGGGTGGCAATCAGCCCCAGCATTTT
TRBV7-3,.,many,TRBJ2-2,CASSPQRAGELFF,TGTGCCAGCAGCCCACAGAGGGCCGGGGAGCTGTTTTTT
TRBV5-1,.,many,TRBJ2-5,CASSLAHEETQYF,TGCGCCAGCAGCTTGGCCCATGAAGAGACCCAGTACTTC
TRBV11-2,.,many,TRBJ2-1,CASSFIADGYNEQFF,TGTGCCAGCAGCTTTATAGCGGACGGGTACAATGAGCAGTTCTTC
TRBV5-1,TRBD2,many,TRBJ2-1,CASTRASGPVFNEQFF,TGCGCCAGCACCCGGGCTAGCGGCCCTGTCTTCAATGAGCAGTTCTTC
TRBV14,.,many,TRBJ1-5,CASSQVRYQPQHF,TGTGCCAGCAGCCAAGTGAGGTATCAGCCCCAGCATTTT
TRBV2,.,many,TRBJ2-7,CASSEARTRSSYEQYF,TGTGCCAGCAGTGAAGCCAGGACTCGAAGCTCCTACGAGCAGTACTTC
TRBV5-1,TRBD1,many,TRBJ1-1,CASSYQGGMNTEAFF,TGCGCCAGCAGCTACCAGGGGGGCATGAACACTGAAGCTTTCTTT
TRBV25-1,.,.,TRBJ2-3,CASSEGERGEDTQYF,TGTGCCAGCAGTGAGGGAGAAAGGGGGGAAGATACGCAGTATTTT
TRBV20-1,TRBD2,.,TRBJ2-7,CSATTLGTSGRGSSYEQYF,TGCAGTGCTACAACCCTAGGGACTAGCGGGAGGGGAAGCTCCTACGAGCAGTACTTC
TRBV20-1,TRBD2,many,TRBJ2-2,CSARPNSGTGGELFF,TGCAGTGCTAGACCCAATAGCGGGACGGGGGGGGAGCTGTTTTTT
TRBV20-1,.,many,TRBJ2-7,CSARTGSSDEQYF,TGCAGTGCTAGAACCGGGTCCAGTGACGAGCAGTACTTC
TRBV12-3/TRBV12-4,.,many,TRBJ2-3,CASSVDYTDTQYF,TGTGCCAGCAGTGTGGACTACACAGATACGCAGTATTTT
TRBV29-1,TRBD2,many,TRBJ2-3,CSALRSGRTLRTDTQYF,TGCAGCGCCTTAAGAAGCGGGAGGACCTTACGCACAGATACGCAGTATTTT
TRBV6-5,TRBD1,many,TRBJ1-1,CASSWGDRGNTEAFF,TGTGCCAGCAGTTGGGGGGACAGGGGGAACACTGAAGCTTTCTTT
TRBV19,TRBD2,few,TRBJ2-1,CASNSGIPYNEQFF,TGTGCCAGTAACAGCGGGATCCCCTACAATGAGCAGTTCTTC
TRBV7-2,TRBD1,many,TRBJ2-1,CASSLTGTGNGDEQFF,TGTGCCAGCAGCTTAACCGGGACAGGGAATGGGGATGAGCAGTTCTTC
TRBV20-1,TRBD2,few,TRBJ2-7,CSAESGSDEQYF,TGCAGTGCTGAAAGCGGGAGCGACGAGCAGTACTTC
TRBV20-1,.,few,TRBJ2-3,CSAPEPGGRADTQYF,TGCAGTGCTCCAGAACCAGGGGGGAGGGCAGATACGCAGTATTTT
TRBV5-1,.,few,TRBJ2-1,CASSLDQTNEHFF,TGCGCCAGCAGCTTGGATCAGACCAATGAGCACTTCTTC
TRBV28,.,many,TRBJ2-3,CASSFNGNTDTQYF,TGTGCCAGCAGTTTTAACGGAAACACAGATACGCAGTATTTT
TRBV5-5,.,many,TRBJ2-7,CASSLEWVRSYEQYF,TGTGCCAGCAGCTTGGAGTGGGTCCGCTCCTACGAGCAGTACTTC
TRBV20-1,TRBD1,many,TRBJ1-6,CSAIQGASYNSPLHF,TGCAGTGCTATACAGGGGGCGTCCTATAATTCACCCCTCCACTTT
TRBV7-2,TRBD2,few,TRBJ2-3,CASSSGLAGPTDTQYF,TGTGCCAGCAGCTCGGGACTAGCGGGCCCCACAGATACGCAGTATTTT
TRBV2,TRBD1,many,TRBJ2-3,CASSTQGAPADTQYF,TGTGCCAGCAGTACACAGGGGGCCCCCGCGGATACGCAGTATTTT
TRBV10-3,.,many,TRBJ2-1,CAIGGGDVYNEQFF,TGTGCCATAGGGGGGGGGGACGTCTACAATGAGCAGTTCTTC
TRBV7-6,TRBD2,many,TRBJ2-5,CASSLGGRVETQYF,TGTGCCAGCAGCTTGGGCGGGAGGGTGGAGACCCAGTACTTC
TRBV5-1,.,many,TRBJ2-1,CASSLVQGSYNEQFF,TGCGCCAGCAGCTTGGTTCAGGGAAGCTACAATGAGCAGTTCTTC
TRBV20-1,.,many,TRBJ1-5,CSAGDQPQHF,TGCAGTGCTGGAGATCAGCCCCAGCATTTT
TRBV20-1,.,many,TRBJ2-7,CSARDDEQYF,TGCAGTGCTAGAGATGACGAGCAGTACTTC
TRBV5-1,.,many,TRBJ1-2,CASSLTAGSVYGYTF,TGCGCCAGCAGCTTAACGGCAGGGTCGGTGTATGGCTACACCTTC
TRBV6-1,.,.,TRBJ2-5,CASSEALRTGRQYF,TGTGCCAGCAGTGAAGCCCTGAGGACGGGGAGACAGTACTTC
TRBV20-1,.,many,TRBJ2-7,CSASSGPSEQYF,TGCAGTGCTAGTTCGGGCCCTAGCGAGCAGTACTTC
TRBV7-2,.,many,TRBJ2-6,CASSFSSGANVLTF,TGTGCCAGCAGCTTTTCATCTGGGGCCAACGTCCTGACTTTC
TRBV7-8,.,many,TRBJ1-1,CASSSSDSLNTEAFF,TGTGCCAGCAGCTCCTCGGACAGCTTGAACACTGAAGCTTTCTTT
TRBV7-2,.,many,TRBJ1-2,CASSLVGGRDYGYTF,TGTGCCAGCAGCTTAGTGGGGGGCAGGGACTATGGCTACACCTTC
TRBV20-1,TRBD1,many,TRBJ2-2,CSALDRGPNTGELFF,TGCAGTGCTCTCGACAGGGGCCCGAACACCGGGGAGCTGTTTTTT
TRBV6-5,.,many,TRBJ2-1,CASSLGSVSHEQFF,TGTGCCAGCAGCTTAGGTTCTGTTAGCCATGAGCAGTTCTTC
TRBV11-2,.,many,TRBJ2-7,CASSLKNGTLTYEQYF,TGTGCCAGCAGTCTTAAGAACGGGACACTTACCTACGAGCAGTACTTC
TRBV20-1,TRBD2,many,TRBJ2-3,CSARDLAGQSTDTQYF,TGCAGTGCTAGAGATTTAGCGGGCCAGAGCACAGATACGCAGTATTTT
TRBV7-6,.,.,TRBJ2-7,CASSLQGRDEQYF,TGTGCCAGCAGCCTCCAGGGGCGTGACGAGCAGTACTTC
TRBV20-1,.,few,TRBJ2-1,CSARIFGGSYNEQFF,TGCAGTGCTAGAATTTTCGGCGGCTCCTACAATGAGCAGTTCTTC
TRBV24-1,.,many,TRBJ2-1,CATSDLNLDYNEQFF,TGTGCCACCAGTGATTTGAATCTAGATTACAATGAGCAGTTCTTC
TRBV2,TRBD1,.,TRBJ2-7,CASKGQGPIEQYF,TGTGCCAGCAAGGGACAGGGCCCTATCGAGCAGTACTTC
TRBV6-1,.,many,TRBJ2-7,CASSEAPVSYEQYF,TGTGCCAGCAGTGAAGCTCCGGTCTCCTACGAGCAGTACTTC